Each of the 18 T cell receptor beta chains below was sequenced from the same sample in a study of spatial heterogeneity in lung cancer. A single record per CDR3 protein comes from TCRdb applying MiXCR to the 5' RACE reads. The data show 4,500 to 5,500 distinct CDR3 sequences, approximately 35% seen once. Stated time point: sample taken at primary tumor resection. No cell sorting; template was whole RNA from tumor, lung tissue or PBMC. The starting material was PBMCs, obtained at surgery. The receptors were sampled from a female donor with early-stage non-small cell lung cancer.

This clonotype was seen a single time. This beta chain slipped into a library made for alpha chains as a stray read, so its size is not meaningful. V and J are TRBV29-1 and TRBJ2-5, with D unclear. Trimming shortened V by 3 bases and J by 3 bases, and 11 bases separated the two germline ends. The CDR3 length is 13 residues. The germline V gene has CDR1 SQVTM and CDR2 ANQGSEA. DNA for the CDR3: TGCAGCGTTGAGAGGTGGTCGGAAGAGACCCAGTACTTC. Translation gives CSVERWSEETQYF.

In its sample, this clonotype was seen a few times. As an off-target read in a library built for alpha chains, this beta chain has a frequency of little significance. The chain employs TRBV12-3 or TRBV12-4 and TRBJ1-1; D gene ambiguous. The CDR3 covers 15 residues. The germline V and J ends were trimmed by 5 bases and 1 base, with 14 bases remaining between them. The CDR3 DNA sequence: TGTGCCAGCAGTCCCGGCGGGCCAACGAACACTGAAGCTTTCTTT. Protein product: CASSPGGPTNTEAFF.

Of note for this clonotype: This beta chain is a stray sequence in a library constructed for alpha chains; its clone size is not meaningful. V usage is TRBV11-2 and J usage is TRBJ2-2, with D possibly matching TRBD2 (5 bases). Germline V lookup: CDR1 SGHAT, CDR2 FQNNGV. The CDR3 sequence is 16 residues long. The ends were cut back, 2 bases at V and 7 bases at J, with 17 bases in the middle. CDR3 amino acids: CASSLIRTLVVGELFF. The DNA of the CDR3 is TGTGCCAGCAGCTTAATTAGGACTCTTGTCGTCGGGGAGCTGTTTTTT.

On this clonotype: For a library built for alpha chains, this beta chain is a stray read; little rests on its size. V is TRBV3-1 and J is TRBJ2-2; D gene ambiguous. Germline-derived CDR1 and CDR2 are LGHDT and YNNKEL (reference sequence). V was shortened by 4 bases and J by 6 bases, with 9 bases between the two germline ends. The length of the CDR3 is 13 residues. The chain's CDR3 is CASSRRHSGELFF. In nucleotides, the CDR3 is TGTGCCAGCAGCCGTCGACATTCCGGGGAGCTGTTTTTT.

This clonotype appeared a few times. This beta chain is a stray read from a library made for alpha chains; its abundance is not meaningful. The J gene is TRBJ2-1, the V gene TRBV9; no definite D call. CDR3 length equals 15 residues. V shed 4 bases and J shed 0 bases, with 11 bases lying between them. Germline V gives CDR1 SGDLS, CDR2 YYNGEE. The CDR3 loop reads CASSSLPDSYNEQFF. CDR3 coding DNA: TGTGCCAGCAGCTCCCTACCTGACTCCTACAATGAGCAGTTCTTC. The entire variable domain, with the rest obtained from reference TRBV9 and TRBJ2-1, is as follows: DSGVTQTPKHLITATGQRVTLRCSPRSGDLSVYWYQQSLDQGLQFLIQYYNGEERAKGNILERFSAQQFPDLHSELNLSSLELGDSALYFCASSSLPDSYNEQFFGPGTRLTVL.

Regarding this clonotype: Being off target in a library aimed at alpha chains, this beta chain has a size of little meaning. This CDR3 is CASSSGHYEQYF. The CDR3, as DNA: TGTGCCAGCAGCTCCGGACACTACGAGCAGTACTTC. The chain carries TRBV7-9 and TRBJ2-7; D is possibly TRBD1 (5 bases). The CDR3 covers 12 residues. Trimming removed 4 bases at V and 3 bases at J, with 7 bases between. Germline CDR1 reads SEHNR; CDR2 reads FQNEAQ (reference sequence). The full variable domain, in which reference TRBV7-9 and TRBJ2-7 provide the parts outside the CDR3, is DTGVSQNPRHKITKRGQNVTFRCDPISEHNRLYWYRQTLGQGPEFLTYFQNEAQLEKSRLLSDRFSAERPKGSFSTLEIQRTEQGDSAMYLCASSSGHYEQYFGPGTRLTVT.

Comment on this clonotype: For a library built for alpha chains, this beta chain is a stray read; little rests on its size. J is TRBJ2-6 and V is TRBV3-1; D unclear. V shed 0 bases and J shed 1 base, with 10 bases lying between them. This CDR3 is 17 amino acids long. From germline, CDR1 is LGHDT and CDR2 YNNKEL (reference sequence). CDR3 bases: TGTGCCAGCAGCCAAGATTTTACCCTTTCTGGGGCCAACGTCCTGACTTTC. Encoded protein: CASSQDFTLSGANVLTF.

Points on this clonotype: The library was built for alpha chains, so this beta chain is an off-target read and its size means little. This rearrangement joins TRBV12-3 or TRBV12-4 to TRBJ2-7; possibly TRBD2 for D (5 bases). CDR3 length: 13 residues. The V gene lost 0 bases and the J gene lost 11 bases, with 14 bases spanning the gap. Here the CDR3 reads CASSLAGNSGEYF. DNA of the CDR3: TGTGCCAGCAGTTTAGCGGGCAACTCCGGGGAGTACTTC.

A note on this clonotype: This beta chain is a stray sequence in a library constructed for alpha chains; its clone size is not meaningful. This rearrangement joins TRBV6-2 or TRBV6-3 to TRBJ2-5; 7 bases match TRBD1. J gave up 4 bases and V 0 bases, and 2 bases lay outside the gene matches. CDR3 length: 14 residues. Germline V gene data show CDR1 as MNHEY and CDR2 as SVGEGT. CDR3 nucleotide sequence: TGTGCCAGCAGTTACTCGACAGGGCTAGAGACCCAGTACTTC. This gives the protein CASSYSTGLETQYF.

Concerning this clonotype: This beta chain was picked up by a library intended for alpha chains and is off target, so its count carries little meaning. The CDR3 protein is CATSREGTSSYEQYF. In nucleotides, the CDR3 is TGTGCCACCAGCAGAGAGGGCACCTCCTCCTACGAGCAGTACTTC. The chain carries TRBV15 and TRBJ2-7; D unresolved. In germline, CDR1 is LNHNV, CDR2 YYDKDF (reference sequence). The length of the CDR3 is 15 residues. V was clipped by 0 bases and J by 0 bases, with 9 bases between them.

This clonotype was seen more than once but under ten times. Because the library targeted alpha chains, this beta chain is an off-target read whose size means little. The chain is built from TRBV20-1 and TRBJ2-3; 10 bases are a match to TRBD1. The CDR3 extends over 16 amino acids. V dropped 5 bases and J dropped 6; count of bases not matched to a gene: 14. Germline CDR1 and CDR2: DFQATT and SNEGSKA (reference sequence). The CDR3 DNA is TGCAGTGCTTCCGGAGAGGGGACAGGGGTTAGCGATACGCAGTATTTT. Amino acid sequence: CSASGEGTGVSDTQYF.

This clonotype occurred a few times. For a library built for alpha chains, this beta chain is a stray read; little rests on its size. This rearrangement joins TRBV28 to TRBJ2-6; unclear D gene. CDR3 length: 14 amino acids. V shed 7 bases and J shed 0 bases, with 7 bases lying between them. CDR1 is MDHEN and CDR2 is SYDVKM in the germline V gene. CDR3 sequence (DNA): TGTGCCAGCACAGACCCCTCTGGGGCCAACGTCCTGACTTTC. This translates into CASTDPSGANVLTF.

This clonotype was seen only a few times. A library made for alpha chains picked up this beta chain off target, so its size means little. The chain uses TRBV25-1 and TRBJ2-2; D unclear. Germline V gene sequence: CDR1 MGHDK, CDR2 SYGVNS. The CDR3 is 13 amino acids. Trimming stripped 4 bases from V and 5 bases from J, with 8 bases between. CDR3 in DNA: TGTGCCAGCAGTGTCCTCGGAACCGGGGAGCTGTTTTTT. Residues: CASSVLGTGELFF.

Of note for this clonotype: This beta chain was picked up by a library intended for alpha chains and is off target, so its count carries little meaning. J is TRBJ1-1 and V is TRBV5-1, with D unresolved. The length of the CDR3 is 13 residues. Germline lookup yields CDR1 SGHRS and CDR2 YFSETQ. The V gene lost 6 bases and the J gene lost 3 bases, with 12 bases spanning the gap. CDR3 amino acids: CASKARADTEAFF. The CDR3 DNA reads as TGCGCCAGCAAGGCCCGGGCCGACACTGAAGCTTTCTTT.

As regards this clonotype: Because this beta chain is a stray read in a library intended to capture alpha chains, its abundance should not be given much weight. The J gene is TRBJ2-3, the V gene TRBV12-3 or TRBV12-4, with D unclear. Between the trimmed V and J ends, which lost 3 bases and 6 bases, there was a span of 10 bases. This CDR3 region has 13 residues. In DNA, the CDR3 is TGTGCCAGCAGTTTCGGACGTGGGGATACGCAGTATTTT. Translating it yields CASSFGRGDTQYF.

This clonotype came up a few times. One junction end does not reproduce the germline sequence, and a read error may be involved. Because the library targeted alpha chains, this beta chain is an off-target read whose size means little. V and J are TRBV6-2 or TRBV6-3 and TRBJ2-5; no definite D call. The CDR3 is 13 amino acids. The germline gives CDR1 MNHEY, CDR2 SVGEGT. In DNA form, the CDR3 reads TGTGCCAGCAATTACCGTCTGCTTGAGACCCAGTACTTC. It codes for CASNYRLLETQYF.

About this clonotype itself: The library was built for alpha chains, so this beta chain is an off-target read and its size means little. The V and J genes are TRBV5-1 and TRBJ2-7; 9 bases align to TRBD2. V trimming: 0 bases; J trimming: 1 base; junction bases outside the gene matches: 5. CDR3 length equals 16 residues. Germline CDR1 and CDR2: SGHRS and YFSETQ. The CDR3 is CASSLEPGLASYEQYF. The CDR3 region has the DNA TGCGCCAGCAGCTTGGAGCCGGGACTAGCATCCTACGAGCAGTACTTC.

Concerning this clonotype itself: This beta chain turned up in a library designed for alpha chains; as an off-target read, its abundance says little. The chain couples TRBV7-7 to TRBJ2-5; perhaps TRBD1 as D (6 bases). Germline V gene sequence: CDR1 SSHAT, CDR2 FNYEAQ (reference sequence). Deletions cut 10 bases from V and 3 bases from J, with 12 bases between. This CDR3 has 12 amino acids. The chain's CDR3 is CATNRDKETQYF. The CDR3 DNA follows: TGTGCCACTAACCGGGACAAAGAGACCCAGTACTTC.